This entry describes one T cell receptor (beta chain). These data belong to a study of control samples from healthy donors and cancer patients. Clones were sequenced by immunoSEQ multiplex PCR, and TCRdb holds only the in-frame ones, with some missing. The data hold just under 150,000 clones, with more than 85% observed a single time. Sequencing was performed on blood. This clonotype was sampled from a man aged 25-40 years in good health.

CDR3 sequence: CAAGLKLGTEAFF. CDR3 bases: TGTGCCGCCGGACTCAAATTAGGCACTGAAGCTTTCTTT. V and J are TRBV19 and TRBJ1-1; D uncertain. This CDR3 comprises 13 residues. The V and J ends lost 11 bases and 4 bases respectively, with 17 bases between them. Germline values: CDR1 LNHDA, CDR2 SQIVND (reference sequence).